The TCR beta chain under discussion was sequenced for a study of regulatory T cells in long-lasting Graves disease (dated by TCRdb to about 2021). As for the study more broadly: Newly diagnosed Graves' disease patients had taken antithyroid drugs for less than 3 months. Patients with persistent Graves' disease were compared with patients with newly diagnosed Graves' disease using TCR sequencing and RNA sequencing of peripheral blood. The study was conducted in China and was registered as a clinical trial. A total of roughly 35 samples were covered by TCR sequencing, comprising roughly 13 persistent and 20 or so newly diagnosed Graves' disease patients. What the work shows at the level of the full study, not this receptor alone: Persistent disease showed preferential use of TRBV28, TRBJ1-2 and TRBJ2-5, whereas newly diagnosed disease favored TRBV20-1 and TRBJ2-1. As a limitation, the authors acknowledged that the small sample size may reduce accuracy. Lower TCR Shannon entropy and fewer highly expanded clones were observed in persistent Graves' disease patients than in newly diagnosed patients, which suggested clonal expansion. Sequencing and analysis were limited to the TCR beta chain. Patients with persistent disease shared more public clonotypes (fewer than 3,000) than newly diagnosed patients did (nearly 1,000). Because the primary lesion, thyroid tissue, could not be accessed, the study looked at peripheral blood alone.

This clonotype showed up many times. Its antigen remains undetermined. Nothing much larger sits one base from this clone, and base qualities are not available. V and J lose 0 bases and 8 bases, and a span of 11 bases separates them. Including the terminal cysteine and phenylalanine, the CDR3 comprises 13 residues. Here the CDR3 DNA is all that survives: 39 bases in frame from base 1. CDR1 and CDR2, per the germline V gene (reference sequence), are GTSNPN and SVGIG. Per the publication, the time point label means: newly diagnosed GD, antithyroid drugs for less than 3 months. RNA was extracted from PBMCs in TRIzol for both TCR sequencing and RNA sequencing. The diagnosis of Graves' disease followed American Thyroid Association guidelines. Patients were recruited from an endocrinology department in Xi'an, China. Each patient gave 9 to 10 milliliters of peripheral blood, collected in an EDTA anticoagulant tube. Ficoll Paque Plus density gradient separation was used to isolate PBMCs, and no additional T cell sorting was done. RNA quality was checked with an Agilent 2100 Bioanalyzer and agarose gel, and concentration with a NanoDrop 2000.

Receptor libraries were prepared by multiplex PCR. Sequencing took place on an Illumina HiSeq 4000. CDR3 regions were amplified by Arm-PCR with iRepertoire HTBI primers to construct TCR beta libraries. PCR products were gel purified before sequencing. On the authors' methods: Across samples, approximately 68 TRBV and 14 TRBJ segments were identified and used for gene usage analysis of CDR3 amino acid clonotypes. Filtered high-quality paired reads were merged into contigs using COPE and FqMerger. Contigs were aligned with BLAST to IMGT TRBV, TRBD and TRBJ reference genes, and CDR3 was defined per IMGT. Highly expanded clones were defined as clonotypes with a frequency above 0.1%. Shannon entropy served as the measure of repertoire diversity, while the Gini coefficient captured V-J evenness. A clonotype found in more than one individual was treated as public. TCRdb reprocessed the public reads (quality trimming at Q25 with fastp, clone calling with MiXCR) and kept in-frame beta chains. Each entry is one CDR3 protein sequence, shown with its most common DNA and genes. TCRdb, rather than the study authors, made the V and J calls. The sample table holds roughly 350,000 distinct CDR3 sequences, of which around 16% were seen once. The ten largest clones add up to over 20% of the sample.

This sample also appeared in a second study, on T cells in Graves' hyperthyroidism and ophthalmopathy. As that second study puts it: Graves' hyperthyroidism was defined as stable when no progression to ophthalmopathy occurred over 18 months of follow-up. Hyperthyroidism patients were aged 18 to 65 years and newly diagnosed, with disease duration of less than 2 months. Patients with uncontrolled infections, other autoimmune diseases, pregnancy or lactation were excluded. Clinical symptoms, serum thyroxine and TRAb, thyroid ultrasound, and orbital computed tomography formed the basis for the diagnoses. A first-round RT-PCR of the TCR CDR3 used the HTBI primer set with the Qiagen OneStep RT-PCR kit. Most expanded thyroid clonotypes (frequency above 0.001) were also found in blood, which suggests that blood repertoires may mirror thyroid immune responses. Ophthalmopathy was separated from stable hyperthyroidism by a 13 V-J signature model, with over 85% sensitivity and just over 81% specificity obtained in cross-validation and 80%/75% obtained in testing. In validation, the model predicted progression to ophthalmopathy a median of approximately 6.6 months before onset, with 70% to 71% sensitivity and just under 75% specificity. To identify TCR V-J signatures that set the groups apart, the researchers used a discovery cohort of 90 to 100 patients, made up of 40 to 45 with Graves' ophthalmopathy and about 60 with stable Graves' hyperthyroidism. Prospective prediction of ophthalmopathy was tested in an independent validation cohort of approximately 19 hyperthyroidism patients and around 16 patients who later progressed to ophthalmopathy. The 100 or so discovery patients were randomly split 7:3 into training and test sets. In several Graves' hyperthyroidism patients, the study also compared T-cell repertoires from thyroid tissue with T-cell repertoires from blood. After blood sampling, hyperthyroidism patients were treated with methimazole at a starting dose of 30 mg daily, and ophthalmopathy patients were treated with high-dose intravenous methylprednisolone. Libraries were constructed in a second round of multiplex PCR, after which size selection and purification were performed. Libraries were sequenced paired-end with 100 bp reads on an Illumina HiSeq2000. SOAPnuke was used to process the raw data, with reads discarded if the reads contained adapters or uncalled bases, had a mean Phred below 15, or lacked an exact constant-primer or identifier match. COPE v1.2.5 was used to merge high-quality paired reads, and clonotypes were defined as unique nucleotide sequences. MiTCR v1.1 was used to align the clonotypes against IMGT TRBV, TRBD and TRBJ reference segments. The analysis was restricted to V-J combinations with a frequency above 0.0001, which together covered 99.2% of the repertoires. The TCS score was defined as F50 (clonal expansion) divided by E x V (chaos), with BLOSUM62-based TCRdist calculated between CDR3 peptides within each V-J. Welch's t-statistics and random forest reduced some 510 V-J features to 10 to 15, which were used in a naive Bayes classifier (R e1071). No statistical method was used to fix the sample size in advance, and group allocation was not hidden from the investigators. The paper describes TCR Vbeta CDR3 sequencing of 120 to 150 peripheral blood samples, made up of about 41 ophthalmopathy patients, around 73 hyperthyroidism patients and 17 progressor patients.

The clonotype comes from a woman in her late teens or twenties with Graves disease. Donor details come from another sample of the same person, matched by shared clones. Sequencing used peripheral blood mononuclear cells (PBMCs), obtained at new diagnosis, from a patient treated with antithyroid drugs. Here the chain combines TRBV30 and TRBJ2-1, with the D gene too uncertain to name. Here the CDR3 is given as CAWSVRTADEQFF. The nucleotide sequence is given as TGTGCCTGGAGTGTACGGACGGCCGATGAGCAGTTCTTC.